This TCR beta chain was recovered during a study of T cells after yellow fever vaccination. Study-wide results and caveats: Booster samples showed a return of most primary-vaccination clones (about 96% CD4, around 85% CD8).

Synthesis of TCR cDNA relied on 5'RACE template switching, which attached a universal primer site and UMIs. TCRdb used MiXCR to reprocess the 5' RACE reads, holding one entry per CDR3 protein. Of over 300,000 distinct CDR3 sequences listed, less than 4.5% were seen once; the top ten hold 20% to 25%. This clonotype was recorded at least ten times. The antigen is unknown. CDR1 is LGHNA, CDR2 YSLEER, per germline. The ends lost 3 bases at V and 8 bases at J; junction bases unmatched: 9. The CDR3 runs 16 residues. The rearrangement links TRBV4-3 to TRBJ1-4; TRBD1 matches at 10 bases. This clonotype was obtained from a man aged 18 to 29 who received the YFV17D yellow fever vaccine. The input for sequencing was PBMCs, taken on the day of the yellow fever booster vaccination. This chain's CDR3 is CASSQEGRQGAEKLFF. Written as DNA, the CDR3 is TGCGCCAGCAGCCAGGAAGGACGACAGGGGGCAGAAAAACTGTTTTTT.